The rows below give T cell receptor beta chains drawn from one sample of a study of siplizumab effects on memory and regulatory T cells. TCRdb keeps only in-frame clones here, not all; method: immunoSEQ multiplex PCR. In the table there are around 100,000 clones, about 94% of which are singletons. Sequencing was carried out using CD4+ T cells sorted from blood. These receptor sequences come from a human donor in good health. Each CDR3 is given with its conserved first and last residue. Fields, in order: clone size, D gene, V gene, J gene, CDR3 protein, CDR3 DNA. The D gene is left open where the match is weak. Size values are once, few and many counts, or a class for expanded clones, and some rows have none.

NA,TRBD1,TRBV6-5,TRBJ1-1,CASSYNRDSEAFF,TGTGCCAGCAGTTACAATAGGGACAGTGAAGCTTTCTTT
NA,NA,TRBV27,TRBJ2-1,CASSLNTFYGKDTYNEQFF,TGTGCCAGCAGCTTGAACACCTTCTACGGCAAAGACACCTACAATGAGCAGTTCTTC
NA,TRBD1,TRBV2,TRBJ2-4,CASTFRDQGAKNIQYF,TGTGCCAGCACCTTCCGGGACCAGGGGGCTAAAAACATTCAGTACTTC
NA,NA,TRBV15,TRBJ1-5,CATSRDGANGQPQHF,TGTGCCACCAGCAGAGACGGGGCGAACGGTCAGCCCCAGCATTTT
NA,NA,TRBV5-6,TRBJ2-7,CASSFTGRNSEQYF,TGTGCCAGCAGCTTTACAGGGAGGAACTCCGAGCAGTACTTC
NA,TRBD2,TRBV4-1,TRBJ2-1,CASTLVAGGIGNEQFF,TGCGCCAGCACGCTGGTAGCGGGAGGCATCGGCAATGAGCAGTTCTTC
NA,NA,TRBV30,TRBJ2-7,CAWSPTGYYEQYF,TGTGCCTGGAGTCCGACAGGTTACTACGAGCAGTACTTC
NA,TRBD1,TRBV5-1,TRBJ2-7,CASSLLGQGGFDEQYF,TGCGCCAGCAGCTTGCTGGGACAGGGGGGGTTCGACGAGCAGTACTTC
NA,NA,TRBV9,TRBJ2-1,CASSVVRTQDNNEQFF,TGTGCCAGCAGCGTAGTGCGGACACAAGATAACAATGAGCAGTTCTTC
NA,NA,TRBV7-9,TRBJ1-5,CASSGVQGPQHF,TGTGCCAGCAGCGGAGTGCAGGGGCCCCAGCATTTT
NA,NA,TRBV7-8,TRBJ2-5,CASSPRLDQGTQYF,TGTGCCAGCAGCCCACGACTAGACCAAGGGACCCAGTACTTC
NA,TRBD2,TRBV18,TRBJ2-7,CASSPPGGKVNEQYF,TGTGCCAGCTCACCACCGGGAGGGAAAGTAAACGAGCAGTACTTC
NA,TRBD2,TRBV29-1,TRBJ2-5,CSVGASGQETQYF,TGCAGCGTTGGAGCTAGCGGCCAAGAGACCCAGTACTTC
few,TRBD2,TRBV27,TRBJ2-3,CASSFWSGGPTDTQYF,TGTGCCAGCAGTTTTTGGTCGGGAGGGCCAACAGATACGCAGTATTTT
NA,NA,TRBV15,TRBJ2-7,CATSREFRNEQYF,TGTGCCACCAGCAGGGAATTTAGAAACGAGCAGTACTTC
NA,NA,TRBV18,TRBJ2-7,CASSPMLGYEQYF,TGTGCCAGCTCACCAATGTTGGGCTACGAGCAGTACTTC
NA,NA,TRBV25-1,TRBJ2-3,CASSEVGLFLEYF,TGTGCCAGCAGTGAAGTTGGACTCTTCCTGGAGTATTTT
NA,NA,TRBV28,TRBJ2-7,CASSSGAARQYF,TGTGCCAGCAGTTCAGGGGCCGCAAGGCAGTACTTC
NA,NA,TRBV14,TRBJ1-1,CASSSPGMNTEAFF,TGTGCCAGCAGCTCCCCTGGCATGAACACTGAAGCTTTCTTT
NA,TRBD2,TRBV7-9,TRBJ2-1,CASGREAGSYNEQFF,TGTGCCAGCGGACGGGAGGCAGGGTCCTACAATGAGCAGTTCTTC
few,NA,TRBV19,TRBJ1-1,CASSIVGATEAFF,TGTGCCAGTAGTATCGTAGGGGCTACTGAAGCTTTCTTT
NA,NA,TRBV9,TRBJ2-6,CASSVAAGGASGANVLTF,TGTGCCAGCAGCGTAGCTGCAGGGGGGGCCTCTGGGGCCAACGTCCTGACTTTC
NA,NA,TRBV6-5,TRBJ1-5,CASSYSNNQPQHF,TGTGCCAGCAGTTACTCAAACAATCAGCCCCAGCATTTT
NA,NA,TRBV18,TRBJ1-1,CASSRVQINTEAFF,TGTGCCAGCTCACGAGTACAAATAAACACTGAAGCTTTCTTT
NA,TRBD1,TRBV27,TRBJ2-7,CASSSPRGQGYEQYF,TGTGCCAGCAGCTCCCCCCGGGGACAGGGCTACGAGCAGTACTTC
NA,TRBD1,TRBV27,TRBJ2-5,CATGTTGGRETQYF,TGTGCCACCGGAACTACAGGGGGCAGGGAGACCCAGTACTTC
NA,NA,TRBV20-1,TRBJ2-1,CSAYYPNEQFF,TGCAGTGCTTACTACCCCAATGAGCAGTTCTTC
NA,NA,TRBV9,TRBJ2-2,CASSVGVTGELFF,TGTGCCAGCAGCGTAGGGGTGACCGGGGAGCTGTTTTTT
NA,NA,TRBV11-3,TRBJ2-3,CASSLGRAGALDTQYF,TGTGCCAGCAGCTTAGGTCGGGCAGGGGCCCTAGATACGCAGTATTTT
NA,NA,TRBV28,TRBJ1-1,CASSPTQRRTEAFF,TGTGCCAGCAGTCCAACACAGAGGCGTACTGAAGCTTTCTTT
few,NA,TRBV19,TRBJ1-1,CASTQRDKVNTEAFF,TGTGCCAGTACTCAAAGGGACAAGGTGAACACTGAAGCTTTCTTT
NA,NA,TRBV5-1,TRBJ2-5,CASSFRDKETQYF,TGCGCCAGCAGCTTTAGGGATAAAGAGACCCAGTACTTC
once,NA,TRBV4-2,TRBJ2-7,CASSHDKIYEQYF,TGTGCCAGCAGCCATGACAAGATCTACGAGCAGTACTTC
NA,NA,TRBV4-2,TRBJ2-1,CASSQDGGKDGEQFF,TGTGCCAGCAGCCAAGATGGCGGTAAGGACGGGGAGCAGTTCTTC
NA,NA,TRBV15,TRBJ1-2,CATSTTLDYGYTF,TGTGCCACCTCTACAACCTTAGACTATGGCTACACCTTC
NA,NA,TRBV15,TRBJ2-1,CATSRDLGKVDYNEQFF,TGTGCCACCAGCAGAGATCTGGGGAAGGTGGACTACAATGAGCAGTTCTTC
NA,TRBD1,TRBV5-1,TRBJ2-7,CASSPAGQGYEQYF,TGCGCCAGCAGCCCGGCGGGACAGGGGTATGAGCAGTACTTC
NA,TRBD1,TRBV27,TRBJ1-6,CASSFRDRQNSPLHF,TGTGCCAGCAGTTTCCGGGACAGGCAAAATTCACCCCTCCACTTT
once,TRBD1,TRBV28,TRBJ2-1,CASSLTGQGYNEQFF,TGTGCCAGCAGTTTAACGGGACAGGGATACAATGAGCAGTTCTTC
NA,NA,TRBV10-3,TRBJ2-7,CAISDWGGGGRDEQYF,TGTGCCATCAGTGATTGGGGAGGGGGCGGGAGAGACGAGCAGTACTTC
many,TRBD1,TRBV5-1,TRBJ2-3,CASSLGTGSDTQYF,TGCGCCAGCAGCTTGGGGACAGGTTCCGATACGCAGTATTTT
NA,TRBD1,TRBV25-1,TRBJ1-6,CASSWTGPSPLHF,TGTGCCAGCAGTTGGACAGGCCCCTCACCCCTCCACTTT
NA,NA,TRBV2,TRBJ2-3,CASSDLSLTSTDTQYF,TGTGCCAGCAGTGACCTGTCCCTTACTAGCACAGATACGCAGTATTTT